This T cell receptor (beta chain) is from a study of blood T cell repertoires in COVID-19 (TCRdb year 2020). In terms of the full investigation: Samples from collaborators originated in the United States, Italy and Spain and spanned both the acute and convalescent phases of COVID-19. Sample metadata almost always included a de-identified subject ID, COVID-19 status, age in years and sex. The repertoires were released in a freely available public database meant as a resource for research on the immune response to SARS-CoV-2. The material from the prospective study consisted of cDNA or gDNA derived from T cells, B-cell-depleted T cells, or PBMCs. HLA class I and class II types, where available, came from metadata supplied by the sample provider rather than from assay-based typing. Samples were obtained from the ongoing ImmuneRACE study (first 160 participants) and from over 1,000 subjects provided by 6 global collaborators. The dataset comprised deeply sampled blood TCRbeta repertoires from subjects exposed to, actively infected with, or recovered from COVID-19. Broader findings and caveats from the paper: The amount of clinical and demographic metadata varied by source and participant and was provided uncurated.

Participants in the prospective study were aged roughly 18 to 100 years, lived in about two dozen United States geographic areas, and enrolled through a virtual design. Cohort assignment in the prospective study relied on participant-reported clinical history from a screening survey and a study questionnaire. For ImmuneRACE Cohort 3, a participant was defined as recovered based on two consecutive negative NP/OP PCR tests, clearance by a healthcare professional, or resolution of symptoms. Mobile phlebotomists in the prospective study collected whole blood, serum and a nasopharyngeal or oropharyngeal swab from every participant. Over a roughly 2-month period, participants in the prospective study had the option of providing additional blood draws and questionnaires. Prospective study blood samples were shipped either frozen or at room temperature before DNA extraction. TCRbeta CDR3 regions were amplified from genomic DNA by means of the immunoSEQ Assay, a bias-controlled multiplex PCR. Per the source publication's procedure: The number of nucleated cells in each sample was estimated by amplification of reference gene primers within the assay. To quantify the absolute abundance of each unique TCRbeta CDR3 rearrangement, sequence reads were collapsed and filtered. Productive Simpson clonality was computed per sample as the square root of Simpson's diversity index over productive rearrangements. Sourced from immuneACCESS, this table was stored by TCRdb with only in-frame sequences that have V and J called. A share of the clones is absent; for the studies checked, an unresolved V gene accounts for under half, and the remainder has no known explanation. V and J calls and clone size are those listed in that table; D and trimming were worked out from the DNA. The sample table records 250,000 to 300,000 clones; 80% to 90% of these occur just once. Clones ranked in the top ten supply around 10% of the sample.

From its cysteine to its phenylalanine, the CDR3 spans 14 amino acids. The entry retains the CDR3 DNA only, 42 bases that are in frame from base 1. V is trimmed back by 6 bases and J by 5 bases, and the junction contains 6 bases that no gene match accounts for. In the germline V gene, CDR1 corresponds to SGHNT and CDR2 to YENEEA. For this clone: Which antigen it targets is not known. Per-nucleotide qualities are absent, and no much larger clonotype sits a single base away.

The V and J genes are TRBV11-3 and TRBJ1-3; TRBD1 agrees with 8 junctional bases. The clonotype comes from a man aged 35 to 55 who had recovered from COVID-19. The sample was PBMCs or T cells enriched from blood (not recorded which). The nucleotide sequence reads TGTGCCAGCAGTCCCGACAGGGGAAGAAACACCATATATTTT. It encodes CASSPDRGRNTIYF.